The sequence of this TCR beta chain was determined in a study of shared clonotypes between healthy human individuals. Study-wide context: Plates per donor: three CD4 naive, three CD4 memory, two CD8 naive, one CD8 memory. Study-wide points: Inspection by rarefaction showed sorted-subset sequencing to be incomplete despite large depth. Genetic and exposure-history diversity was limited by the few donors.

The CDR3 extends over 14 amino acids. Germline CDR1 is SNHLY and CDR2 is FYNNEI. The ends were cut back, 7 bases at V and 4 bases at J, with 16 bases in the middle. Points on this clone: Its antigen remains unknown.

Genomic DNA (from each subset) was split evenly across several immunoSEQ plates. The data were produced by immunoSEQ multiplex PCR, yet TCRdb's version contains in-frame clones alone and is incomplete. The sample lists roughly 2.5 million clones; approximately 94% were seen once. This TCR came from a man aged 18 to 30 in good health. Sequencing was done on a sample of naive CD4+ T cells sorted from blood. Subset indicated: CD45RA+ positively selected. This sequence joins TRBV2 and TRBJ2-5; tentative D call: TRBD2 (5 bases). The CDR3 is CASTRGEGRETQYF. The CDR3 DNA reads as TGTGCCAGCACCCGGGGAGAGGGAAGAGAGACCCAGTACTTC. Together with reference TRBV2 and TRBJ2-5, the CDR3 gives the full variable domain: EPEVTQTPSHQVTQMGQEVILRCVPISNHLYFYWYRQILGQKVEFLVSFYNNEISEKSEIFDDQFSVERPDGSNFTLKIRSTKLEDSAMYFCASTRGEGRETQYFGPGTRLLVL.